This T cell receptor beta chain was sequenced for a study of PD-1 blockade in classical Hodgkin lymphoma. As to this clone: What it recognizes is unknown.

Repertoires were generated with immunoSEQ multiplex PCR, while TCRdb's copy carries only in-frame clones and drops some. This table holds 95,000 to 120,000 clones, 70% to 90% found once. Every single patient, without exception, relapsed after autologous stem cell transplantation, and brentuximab vedotin exposure varied. With 9 bases removed from V and 7 bases from J, the gap between germline ends came to 18 bases. There are 14 residues in the CDR3. Germline V gives CDR1 MDHEN, CDR2 SYDVKM. The study, taken as a whole, reports: Repertoire differences have undefined causes, possibly disease activity or prior therapy. Baseline TCR diversity was reportedly lower in newly diagnosed patients than healthy donors. Any patient who commenced nivolumab under 1 year after ASCT was excluded. Complete responders had baseline diversity similar to newly diagnosed patients.

The origin of this receptor is a human donor with classical Hodgkin lymphoma. The material was peripheral blood mononuclear cells (PBMCs), obtained before the second cycle of nivolumab. The chain couples TRBV28 to TRBJ2-2; possibly TRBD1 or TRBD2 for D (5 bases each). CDR3 in DNA: TGTGCCAGTGCCGGGACGGCATTGAACGGGGAGCTGTTTTTT. This codes for CASAGTALNGELFF.